These 20 T cell receptor beta chains came from one sample sequenced in a study of blood T cell repertoires in COVID-19. Measured with immunoSEQ multiplex PCR; TCRdb has only the in-frame clones, and not every one. The table shows about 120,000 clones, with under 80% occurring only once. Sequencing used peripheral blood. All receptors come from a man aged 70-80 years with acute or convalescent COVID-19.

This clone was seen a few times. Written as DNA, the CDR3 is TGTGCCAGCAGCGGAGGGACAGGGGAAGTTGGCTACACCTTC. Translated, it gives CASSGGTGEVGYTF. The rearrangement joins TRBV7-9 to TRBJ1-2; 10 bases align to TRBD1. CDR1 is SEHNR and CDR2 is FQNEAQ in the germline V gene (reference sequence). CDR3 length equals 14 residues. Losses at the gene ends were 5 bases for V and 7 bases for J; bases not matched to a gene: 7. Variable domain in full (rest from reference TRBV7-9 and TRBJ1-2): DTGVSQNPRHKITKRGQNVTFRCDPISEHNRLYWYRQTLGQGPEFLTYFQNEAQLEKSRLLSDRFSAERPKGSFSTLEIQRTEQGDSAMYLCASSGGTGEVGYTFGSGTRLTVV.

The chain is built from TRBV5-6 and TRBJ1-1; D not certain. The germline V gene has CDR1 SGHDT and CDR2 YYEEEE. The V end lost 4 bases, the J end lost 1 base, and 8 bases lay between the germline ends. The CDR3 totals 13 residues. CDR3 loop: CASSPTENTEAFF. CDR3 coding DNA: TGTGCCAGCAGCCCCACAGAGAACACTGAAGCTTTCTTT.

The chain links TRBV7-2 to TRBJ2-5, with D tentatively TRBD2 (5 bases). This CDR3 region has 15 residues. Germline lookup yields CDR1 SGHTA and CDR2 FQGNSA. V lost 5 bases and J lost 4, with 17 bases in between. CDR3 DNA: TGTGCCAGCAGCCAAATCATAGCGATCGGAGAGACCCAGTACTTC. The encoded protein is CASSQIIAIGETQYF.

The chain uses TRBV5-5 and TRBJ1-1; D call uncertain. This CDR3 spans 17 amino acids. From germline, CDR1 is SGHKS and CDR2 YYEKEE (reference sequence). V was shortened by 4 bases and J by 0 bases, with 19 bases between the two germline ends. The CDR3 spells CASSPSASLALNTEAFF. As DNA, the CDR3 is TGTGCCAGCAGCCCCTCCGCCAGTCTAGCATTGAACACTGAAGCTTTCTTT.

The V call is TRBV10-3, the J call TRBJ1-5, with 9 bases identical to TRBD1. Germline loops: CDR1 ENHRY, CDR2 SYGVKD. Trimming took 6 bases from V and 5 from J; bases not matched to a gene: 5. This CDR3 has 14 residues. CDR3 in amino acids: CAISPDRGYQPQHF. For the CDR3, the DNA is TGTGCCATCAGCCCCGACAGGGGGTATCAGCCCCAGCATTTT.

The chain has TRBV6-5 and TRBJ2-7; TRBD1 might be the D (6 bases). The CDR3 runs 15 residues. V was trimmed by 6 bases and J by 0 bases, leaving 15 bases between them. Germline V gives CDR1 MNHEY, CDR2 SVGAGI. The CDR3 sequence: CASRSPGQSSYEQYF. DNA for the CDR3: TGTGCCAGCAGATCCCCGGGACAAAGCTCCTACGAGCAGTACTTC.

This clone was found a few times. CDR3 sequence (DNA): TGTGCCAGCAGCGACGGACAGCTAGAGACCCAGTACTTC. Its translation: CASSDGQLETQYF. The V and J genes are TRBV7-8 and TRBJ2-5, with a weak D call TRBD1 (6 bases). The CDR3 spans 13 residues. Trimming shortened V by 5 bases and J by 4 bases, and 11 bases separated the two germline ends. The germline V gene encodes CDR1 SGHVS and CDR2 FQNEAQ.

The rearrangement uses TRBV5-1 and TRBJ1-1, with 8 bases matching TRBD1. V dropped 4 bases and J dropped 7; count of bases not matched to a gene: 9. The CDR3 sequence is 14 residues long. Germline loops: CDR1 SGHRS, CDR2 YFSETQ. Here the CDR3 reads CASSPQGASFEAFF. CDR3 nucleotides: TGCGCCAGCAGCCCGCAGGGGGCTAGTTTTGAAGCTTTCTTT.

The chain joins TRBV28 to TRBJ2-1, with D perhaps TRBD2 (5 bases). The ends were cut back, 2 bases at V and 2 bases at J, with 10 bases in the middle. The CDR3 has 15 amino acids. CDR1 and CDR2 (germline): MDHEN, SYDVKM. The CDR3 is CASSLEGAAYNEQFF. The CDR3 DNA sequence: TGTGCCAGCAGTTTAGAGGGAGCTGCCTACAATGAGCAGTTCTTC. Full variable domain (missing parts from reference TRBV28 and TRBJ2-1): DVKVTQSSRYLVKRTGEKVFLECVQDMDHENMFWYRQDPGLGLRLIYFSYDVKMKEKGDIPEGYSVSREKKERFSLILESASTNQTSMYLCASSLEGAAYNEQFFGPGTRLTVL.

The chain couples TRBV14 to TRBJ1-1; D is unclear. Deletions cut 4 bases from V and 1 base from J, with 7 bases between. CDR1 and CDR2 (germline): SGHDN, FVKESK. The CDR3 runs to 13 residues. Written as DNA, the CDR3 is TGTGCCAGCAGCCCAAGCCCGAACACTGAAGCTTTCTTT. Protein product: CASSPSPNTEAFF. The variable domain in full, completed from reference TRBV14 and TRBJ1-1, reads EAGVTQFPSHSVIEKGQTVTLRCDPISGHDNLYWYRRVMGKEIKFLLHFVKESKQDESGMPNNRFLAERTGGTYSTLKVQPAELEDSGVYFCASSPSPNTEAFFGQGTRLTVV.

In its sample, this clone was seen once. The rearrangement links TRBV14 to TRBJ2-7, with 9 bases aligning to TRBD1. This CDR3 comprises 18 residues. Germline values: CDR1 SGHDN, CDR2 FVKESK. Germline trimming cut 4 bases from V and 7 bases from J; bases unmatched to any gene: 20. The CDR3 DNA is TGTGCCAGCAGCCGCCTAAGCCATCTGGGGGACAGGGAGCGGGAGCAGTACTTC. Amino acids: CASSRLSHLGDREREQYF.

This clone was detected once. This chain connects TRBV20-1 to TRBJ1-5, with D perhaps TRBD1 (5 bases). CDR1 is DFQATT, CDR2 SNEGSKA, per germline (reference sequence). This CDR3 contains 14 residues. V gave up 3 bases and J gave up 8 bases, with 17 bases separating them. The CDR3 nucleotides are TGCAGTGCTAGTCCGGACACCCAGTGGGAGCCCCAGCATTTT. This gives the protein CSASPDTQWEPQHF.

This chain connects TRBV5-1 to TRBJ2-3, with 7 positions matching TRBD2. The V and J ends lost 4 bases and 4 bases, in that order; junction bases with no gene match: 12. Germline loops: CDR1 SGHRS, CDR2 YFSETQ. This CDR3 is built from 16 residues. This CDR3 is CASSPSPGTIADTQYF. In DNA, the CDR3 is TGCGCCAGCAGCCCTAGTCCCGGGACTATTGCAGATACGCAGTATTTT.

V usage is TRBV12-3 or TRBV12-4 and J usage is TRBJ1-1; D is unresolved. Trimming removed 1 base from V and 3 bases from J, with 6 bases in between. This CDR3 has 13 residues. The CDR3 coding sequence is TGTGCCAGCAGTTTAGATCGGGACACTGAAGCTTTCTTT. It specifies CASSLDRDTEAFF.

This chain links TRBV12-3 or TRBV12-4 with TRBJ1-2, with 7 bases fitting TRBD1. Unmatched junction bases numbered 5, after V lost 2 bases and J lost 8 bases. There are 13 residues in the CDR3. The CDR3 DNA sequence: TGTGCCAGCAGTTTACGGCAGGGGGGAGGCTACACCTTC. Its translation: CASSLRQGGGYTF.

In this sample, this clone turned up once. This chain joins TRBV4-1 and TRBJ2-2, with 11 bases matching TRBD1. The V segment lost 4 bases and the J segment 4 bases; nucleotides outside the gene matches: 2. The length of the CDR3 is 15 residues. The germline V gene has CDR1 MGHRA and CDR2 YSYEKL. The CDR3 sequence is CASSRGQGATGELFF. As DNA, the CDR3 is TGCGCCAGCAGCCGAGGACAGGGGGCCACCGGGGAGCTGTTTTTT.

Details on this clone: Other DNA variants within this sample encode the same CDR3. This chain connects TRBV5-4 to TRBJ1-2, with D maybe TRBD1 (5 bases). V lost 0 bases and J 6 bases, leaving 9 bases between the germline ends. Germline V gene sequence: CDR1 SGHNT, CDR2 YYREEE (reference sequence). The CDR3 runs 13 residues. The CDR3 DNA is TGTGCCAGCAGCTTGGCGTCAGGGAATGGCTACACCTTC. This gives the protein CASSLASGNGYTF. The whole variable domain, remainder taken from reference TRBV5-4 and TRBJ1-2, is ETGVTQSPTHLIKTRGQQVTLRCSSQSGHNTVSWYQQALGQGPQFIFQYYREEENGRGNFPPRFSGLQFPNYSSELNVNALELDDSALYLCASSLASGNGYTFGSGTRLTVV.

The chain joins TRBV7-2 to TRBJ2-5; 9 bases are shared with TRBD2. This CDR3 is built from 15 residues. V lost 3 bases, J lost 5 bases, and 7 bases stayed unmatched. The germline V gene encodes CDR1 SGHTA and CDR2 FQGNSA. The CDR3 DNA reads TGTGCCAGCAGCTTCCAGCGGGGGGCGGGGGAGACCCAGTACTTC. Translating it yields CASSFQRGAGETQYF.

The J gene is TRBJ2-5, the V gene TRBV20-1; possible D gene TRBD2, 5 bases. The CDR3 has 16 amino acids. CDR1 DFQATT and CDR2 SNEGSKA come from the germline V gene (reference sequence). With 3 bases removed from V and 5 bases from J, the gap between germline ends came to 22 bases. CDR3 nucleotides: TGCAGTGCTAGTCTGGCCTCTGGACTGTTCGGGGAGACCCAGTACTTC. This gives the protein CSASLASGLFGETQYF.

The chain carries TRBV2 and TRBJ1-1, with D unclear. The CDR3 extends over 12 amino acids. Germline V CDR1 and CDR2: SNHLY, FYNNEI. V was shortened by 6 bases and J by 1 base, with 6 bases between the two germline ends. CDR3 residues: CASSLGNTEAFF. In DNA, the CDR3 is TGTGCCAGCAGCCTCGGGAACACTGAAGCTTTCTTT. The full variable domain, with the rest looked up from reference TRBV2 and TRBJ1-1, is EPEVTQTPSHQVTQMGQEVILRCVPISNHLYFYWYRQILGQKVEFLVSFYNNEISEKSEIFDDQFSVERPDGSNFTLKIRSTKLEDSAMYFCASSLGNTEAFFGQGTRLTVV.